This TCR beta chain derives from a study of blood T cell repertoires in COVID-19. Study overall: Samples came from the United States, Italy and Spain, spanning acute and convalescent COVID-19. Sample material is recorded as cDNA or gDNA derived from T cells, B-cell-depleted T cells, or PBMCs.

In the authors' methods: Amplification from reference gene primers served as the basis for estimated nucleated cell counts. Only in-frame clones appear in the TCRdb table, and some are missing; sequencing was by immunoSEQ multiplex PCR. Clonal size and the V and J genes are those of that table, whereas D and trimming came from the DNA. The sample records about 140,000 clones, 80% to 90% being singletons. Material for sequencing was peripheral blood. The TCR was taken from a woman aged 55-70 years with acute or convalescent COVID-19.

CDR3 sequence reads: CASSADSPVGGELFF. CDR3 bases: TGTGCCAGCAGCGCGGACAGCCCTGTTGGGGGGGAGCTGTTTTTT. This rearrangement joins TRBV9 to TRBJ2-2, with a tentative D call TRBD1 (6 bases). With 3 bases removed from V and 8 bases from J, the gap between germline ends came to 17 bases. Germline V gene data show CDR1 as SGDLS and CDR2 as YYNGEE. The CDR3 has 15 amino acids.